These T cell receptor beta chains were read from a single sample in a study of T-cell memory formation after mild COVID-19. TCRdb itself ran the 5' RACE reads through MiXCR, one entry per CDR3 protein. The sample lists over 500,000 distinct CDR3 sequences; approximately 15% were seen once. The sample consisted of PBMCs or a T cell subset sorted from them (not recorded which). The receptor set was obtained from an adult woman who had mild COVID-19 (a few samples of this study predate the infection). Cell type and time point are not known. The CDR3 runs from the conserved cysteine through the conserved F or W. D genes are given only for firm matches. Size values are once, few and many counts, or a class for expanded clones, and some rows have none.

clone size	V gene	J gene	D gene	CDR3 protein	CDR3 DNA
.	TRBV4-1	TRBJ1-3	.	CASSQESLGNSGNTIYF	TGCGCCAGCAGCCAAGAATCTTTGGGAAACTCTGGAAACACCATATATTTT
few	TRBV23-1	TRBJ1-1	.	CAIRDKAAFF	TGCGCCATCCGGGACAAGGCGGCTTTCTTT
.	TRBV5-6	TRBJ2-1	TRBD2	CASSFPVIAGYNEQFF	TGTGCCAGCAGCTTCCCGGTCATAGCGGGCTACAATGAGCAGTTCTTC
.	TRBV5-1	TRBJ2-5	.	CASSLVAEPQETQYF	TGCGCCAGCAGCTTAGTAGCAGAACCCCAAGAGACCCAGTACTTC
.	TRBV25-1	TRBJ1-1	.	CATRKATEAFF	TGTGCCACTAGGAAGGCCACTGAAGCTTTCTTT
many	TRBV7-9	TRBJ1-6	TRBD1	CASSPLTGRRNSPLHF	TGTGCCAGCAGCCCGTTGACAGGGAGGAGGAATTCACCCCTCCACTTT
.	TRBV12-3/TRBV12-4	TRBJ1-2	.	CASGRTDYGYTF	TGTGCCAGCGGCCGGACAGACTATGGCTACACCTTC
many	TRBV18	TRBJ1-2	.	CASSPLGQTTGYTF	TGTGCCAGCTCACCTTTAGGGCAGACAACTGGCTACACCTTC
many	TRBV6-1	TRBJ2-7	TRBD2	CASSEGGAGATYEQYF	TGTGCCAGCAGTGAAGGAGGAGCGGGAGCGACCTACGAGCAGTACTTC
.	TRBV6-4	TRBJ2-3	TRBD2	CASSDSTSGGGTDTQYF	TGTGCCAGCAGTGACTCGACTAGCGGGGGGGGCACAGATACGCAGTATTTT
.	TRBV4-2	TRBJ2-5	TRBD2	CASSQGLAEAQETQYF	TGTGCCAGCAGCCAAGGGCTAGCGGAGGCCCAAGAGACCCAGTACTTC
.	TRBV9	TRBJ1-3	.	CASSSRYGRNTIYF	TGTGCCAGCAGCTCCCGGTATGGGAGAAACACCATATATTTT
once	TRBV7-2	TRBJ2-1	.	CASSLDRSGVEQFF	TGTGCCAGCAGCTTAGATAGGTCGGGTGTTGAGCAGTTCTTC
.	TRBV20-1	TRBJ1-1	.	CSAKQNTLNTEAFF	TGCAGTGCTAAACAGAATACATTGAACACTGAAGCTTTCTTT
few	TRBV6-2/TRBV6-3	TRBJ2-7	TRBD2	CASSSTRTSGYEQYF	TGTGCCAGCAGTTCTACCCGGACTAGCGGCTACGAGCAGTACTTC
few	TRBV6-9	TRBJ1-2	.	CAIGQNYGYTF	TGTGCCATCGGGCAAAACTATGGCTACACCTTC
.	TRBV7-2	TRBJ2-2	.	CASSLKGSNTGELFF	TGTGCCAGCAGCTTAAAAGGATCGAACACCGGGGAGCTGTTTTTT
few	TRBV29-1	TRBJ2-1	TRBD2	CSVEDGTRNEQFF	TGCAGCGTTGAAGATGGGACTAGAAATGAGCAGTTCTTC
few	TRBV7-2	TRBJ1-1	.	CASSLMGPTVGAFF	TGTGCCAGCAGCTTAATGGGCCCAACGGTTGGGGCTTTCTTT
.	TRBV9	TRBJ2-1	TRBD2	CASRKLGGRATYNEQFF	TGTGCCAGCAGGAAGTTGGGCGGGAGGGCCACCTACAATGAGCAGTTCTTC
many	TRBV7-9	TRBJ2-1	TRBD1	CASSHTGDRGHEQFF	TGTGCCAGCAGCCATACAGGGGACCGTGGCCATGAGCAGTTCTTC
few	TRBV5-1	TRBJ1-1	.	CASSLLLGATEAFF	TGCGCCAGCAGCTTGTTATTGGGTGCCACTGAAGCTTTCTTT
.	TRBV9	TRBJ2-1	TRBD1	CASSAQDRPDSYNEQFF	TGTGCCAGCAGCGCCCAGGACAGGCCAGACTCCTACAATGAGCAGTTCTTC
.	TRBV5-1	TRBJ2-1	TRBD1	CASRTGTGDDAEQFF	TGCGCCAGCAGAACCGGGACAGGGGATGATGCTGAGCAGTTCTTC
few	TRBV11-3	TRBJ2-1	TRBD2	CASSFRGGEEQFF	TGTGCCAGCAGCTTCCGGGGGGGAGAGGAGCAGTTCTTC
few	TRBV4-1	TRBJ2-1	TRBD2	CASSPGRGLRGDNEQFF	TGCGCCAGCAGCCCAGGGAGGGGACTTCGGGGAGACAATGAGCAGTTCTTC
many	TRBV5-1	TRBJ1-1	.	CASSLDQTLNTEAFF	TGCGCCAGCAGCTTGGATCAGACACTGAACACTGAAGCTTTCTTT
.	TRBV2	TRBJ1-3	.	CASNGWSRSGNTIYF	TGTGCCAGCAATGGTTGGAGTCGAAGTGGAAACACCATATATTTT
few	TRBV7-9	TRBJ1-1	.	CASSLGRIGSKVTEAFF	TGTGCCAGCAGCTTAGGGAGGATCGGGTCTAAGGTCACTGAAGCTTTCTTT
few	TRBV20-1	TRBJ1-3	.	CSAIRGPPGNTIYF	TGCAGTGCTATCCGGGGTCCTCCTGGAAACACCATATATTTT
.	TRBV25-1	TRBJ2-1	TRBD2	CASSEASSGRYNEQFF	TGTGCCAGCAGTGAGGCGAGTAGCGGGAGGTACAATGAGCAGTTCTTC
few	TRBV7-9	TRBJ1-3	.	CASSPGAAGNTIYF	TGTGCCAGCAGCCCCGGGGCAGCTGGAAACACCATATATTTT
.	TRBV6-2/TRBV6-3	TRBJ1-1	.	CASSYNLRGNTEAFF	TGTGCCAGCAGTTACAATCTGAGGGGGAACACTGAAGCTTTCTTT
.	TRBV6-4	TRBJ2-2	.	CASSDWAGNGGELFF	TGTGCCAGCAGTGACTGGGCGGGGAACGGCGGGGAGCTGTTTTTT
few	TRBV9	TRBJ2-7	.	CASKYPLYEQYF	TGTGCCAGCAAGTATCCCCTCTACGAGCAGTACTTC
few	TRBV11-2	TRBJ2-5	.	CASSLYLRDQETQYF	TGTGCCAGCAGCTTATATCTCCGGGACCAAGAGACCCAGTACTTC
few	TRBV5-1	TRBJ1-3	.	CASSLGQSSSGNTIYF	TGCGCCAGCAGCTTGGGACAGTCTAGCTCTGGAAACACCATATATTTT
.	TRBV15	TRBJ2-3	TRBD2	CATSRDVVGLVADTQYF	TGTGCCACCAGCAGAGATGTTGTGGGACTAGTTGCAGATACGCAGTATTTT
.	TRBV3-1	TRBJ2-1	.	CASSQHRDSEQFF	TGTGCCAGCAGCCAACACCGGGACTCTGAGCAGTTCTTC
.	TRBV29-1	TRBJ2-7	.	CSVEEGRTYEQYF	TGCAGCGTTGAAGAAGGACGGACCTACGAGCAGTACTTC
.	TRBV3-1	TRBJ2-5	TRBD2	CASSQDTGGAETQYF	TGTGCCAGCAGCCAAGATACGGGGGGGGCAGAGACCCAGTACTTC
.	TRBV9	TRBJ1-5	.	CASSVVGGLNQPQHF	TGTGCCAGCAGCGTAGTGGGGGGGCTTAATCAGCCCCAGCATTTT
.	TRBV29-1	TRBJ2-3	.	CSVEVGDYTNTQYF	TGCAGCGTTGAAGTGGGAGACTACACAAATACGCAGTATTTT
.	TRBV4-1	TRBJ2-1	TRBD2	CASSQDLGLAGPYNEQFF	TGCGCCAGCAGCCAAGATCTAGGGCTAGCGGGCCCATACAATGAGCAGTTCTTC
few	TRBV5-1	TRBJ2-5	.	CASSFWGEKETQYF	TGCGCCAGCAGCTTCTGGGGGGAAAAAGAGACCCAGTACTTC
few	TRBV7-9	TRBJ1-1	.	CASSYLVRTEAFF	TGTGCCAGCAGCTACCTTGTTCGGACTGAAGCTTTCTTT
.	TRBV7-8	TRBJ1-2	.	CASSLGAAGNYGYTF	TGTGCCAGCAGCTTAGGGGCAGCGGGAAATTATGGCTACACCTTC
.	TRBV29-1	TRBJ2-1	.	CSMTWNEQFF	TGCAGCATGACATGGAATGAGCAGTTCTTC
.	TRBV20-1	TRBJ2-3	.	CSASRGAVSRTDTQYF	TGCAGTGCTAGCAGAGGGGCGGTTTCGCGCACAGATACGCAGTATTTT
.	TRBV30	TRBJ1-6	.	CAWSSSPAGPWPLHF	TGTGCCTGGAGTTCCTCGCCGGCGGGCCCTTGGCCCCTCCACTTT
few	TRBV27	TRBJ1-5	TRBD1	CASRTGGGSNQPQHF	TGTGCCAGCAGGACAGGGGGTGGTAGCAATCAGCCCCAGCATTTT
many	TRBV7-2	TRBJ2-5	.	CASSLLGTQYF	TGTGCCAGCAGCTTACTGGGGACCCAGTACTTC
.	TRBV6-1	TRBJ1-1	.	CASSEIQADTEAFF	TGTGCCAGCAGTGAAATCCAGGCGGACACTGAAGCTTTCTTT